The subject of this entry is one TCR beta chain. The sample originates from a study of tissue T cells after allogeneic stem cell transplantation. Some clones are missing from TCRdb's copy, which holds only in-frame ones; the method was immunoSEQ multiplex PCR. The sample contains 35,000 to 50,000 clones, roughly 92% of which appear only once. Germline values: CDR1 MNHEY, CDR2 SVGAGI. V shed 4 bases and J 4 bases; nucleotides not matched to a gene: 7. The CDR3 contains 15 residues. Sequenced material: blood, taken before transplantation. The clonotype was recovered from a woman aged 35-75 years who later had graft-versus-host disease after an allogeneic stem cell transplant. The chain combines TRBV6-5 with TRBJ2-1, with 7 bases fitting TRBD2. CDR3 coding DNA: TGTGCCAGCAGTTTGGTCCTAGCGGCGTACAATGAGCAGTTCTTC. Translated: CASSLVLAAYNEQFF.